This T cell receptor (beta chain) was obtained from a study of Graves' ophthalmopathy and Graves' hyperthyroidism. Excluded: other autoimmune disease, uncontrolled infection, pregnancy or lactation. Reliance was placed on clinical symptoms, serum thyroxine, TRAb, thyroid ultrasound and orbital computed tomography for diagnosis. This clonotype is a singleton in its sample. Its antigen is currently unknown. The junction and the germline gene differ at one end; a read error may be behind it. Investigators amplified TCR beta CDR3 regions from RNA transcripts. The library came from an HTBI-primed first-round RT-PCR and a second-round multiplex PCR. TCRdb reanalysed the multiplex PCR reads using MiXCR and keeps one entry per CDR3 protein. This table has more than 1,000,000 distinct CDR3 sequences, less than 45% appearing once. Whole-study results and caveats: Blood repertoires reportedly contained most expanded thyroid clonotypes above 0.001 frequency.

The receptor was derived from an adult man with Graves' hyperthyroidism. Sequencing used peripheral blood or thyroid tissue (not recorded which).

The CDR3 sequence is CASSQFRGDGYTF. The CDR3 coding sequence is TGTGCCAGCAGCCAATTCCGCGGGGATGGCTACACCTTC. The chain uses TRBV5-1 and TRBJ1-2; no reliable D call. Germline CDR1 reads SGHRS; CDR2 reads YFSETQ. This CDR3 has 13 residues.